Only a few counts were recorded for the clone carrying this T cell receptor (beta chain). What it binds is not known. Each and every patient relapsed after autologous stem cell transplantation, and patients got differing brentuximab vedotin exposure. The sample originates from a study of PD-1 blockade in classical Hodgkin lymphoma. Study results and limitations: By C4D1 there was a significant rise in CD4+ TCR diversity but not in CD8+ TCR diversity.

Generated by immunoSEQ multiplex PCR, the TCRdb table keeps only in-frame clones and is missing some. The sample records just over 50,000 clones, around two thirds being singletons. J lost 5 bases, V lost 4 bases, and 1 base had no gene match. Germline CDR1 and CDR2: GTSNPN and SVGIG (reference sequence). The CDR3 runs to 12 residues. The source of this sequence is a human donor with classical Hodgkin lymphoma. V is TRBV30 and J is TRBJ1-4; 7 nucleotides line up with TRBD1. The sample here was peripheral blood mononuclear cells (PBMCs), taken before the second cycle of nivolumab. DNA of the CDR3: TGTGCCTGGAAGACAGGGAATGAAAAACTGTTTTTT. It yields the protein CAWKTGNEKLFF.